This T cell receptor (beta chain) comes out of a study of Tregs in tolerant kidney transplant recipients. V lost 3 bases and J lost 8; bases outside the gene matches: 10. This CDR3 spans 15 amino acids. Per the germline V gene, CDR1 is LNHNV and CDR2 is YYDKDF (reference sequence). CD4+CD25+CD127- Tregs, CD4+CD25- non-Tregs, CD4 and CD8 cells were sorted. Before regulatory T cell sorting, thawed PBMCs rested overnight at 37°C in about 200 IU/ml IL-2. The assay was immunoSEQ multiplex PCR, and TCRdb's table has in-frame clones only and misses some. The sample shows 55,000 to 80,000 clones, 98% of them seen only once.

The TCR sequence derives from a human donor who received a combined kidney and bone marrow transplant. The chain joins TRBV15 to TRBJ2-1; 7 nucleotides agree with TRBD2. Sequenced here: Tregs from blood, sampled before the transplant. For the CDR3, the DNA is TGTGCCACCAGCAGGAGGGAACTAGCGCTAGATGAGCAGTTCTTC. This gives the protein CATSRRELALDEQFF.